Below are 6 T cell receptor beta chains sequenced from a single sample in a study of T cell responses to AZD1222 COVID-19 vaccine. Sequencing used immunoSEQ multiplex PCR; TCRdb keeps in-frame clones, though not all of them. Of just under 85,000 clones in the sample, roughly nine tenths were seen once. The sample here was peripheral blood, taken on day 0 of AZD1222 vaccination. These receptors originate from an adult in good health.

V and J are TRBV4-1 and TRBJ1-2; D is perhaps TRBD1 (5 bases). V was clipped by 4 bases and J by 4 bases, with 19 bases between them. CDR1 MGHRA and CDR2 YSYEKL come from the germline V gene. This CDR3 has 16 amino acids. The CDR3 coding sequence is TGCGCCAGCAGCCTTGAGGAGCGGGGCTCAGGCTATGGCTACACCTTC. Residues: CASSLEERGSGYGYTF.

The rearrangement uses TRBV6-5 and TRBJ1-4, with 7 bases aligning to TRBD1. Germline V CDR1 and CDR2: MNHEY, SVGAGI. The trim removed 6 bases at V and 8 bases at J, leaving 12 bases unmatched. This CDR3 region has 15 residues. CDR3 coding DNA: TGTGCCAGCAGGAGCCCGACAGGGACGTTCGAAAAACTGTTTTTT. It is translated as CASRSPTGTFEKLFF.

The V and J genes are TRBV19 and TRBJ1-1; 7 bases align to TRBD1. Germline trimming cut 4 bases from V and 7 bases from J; bases unmatched to any gene: 15. This CDR3 is built from 16 residues. CDR1 and CDR2 (germline): LNHDA, SQIVND (reference sequence). The CDR3 DNA reads as TGTGCCAGTAGTACGATTCTTGGGACAGCGGCTGTTGAAGCTTTCTTT. Translating gives CASSTILGTAAVEAFF.

V gene TRBV11-2 combines with J gene TRBJ2-1; 9 bases agree with TRBD2. V shed 8 bases, J shed 9 bases, and the junction held 11 bases outside the gene matches. The CDR3 is 14 amino acids. Germline values: CDR1 SGHAT, CDR2 FQNNGV. CDR3 loop: CASLAWDSGSEQFF. CDR3 bases: TGTGCCAGCCTGGCGTGGGATAGCGGGAGTGAGCAGTTCTTC.

The chain links TRBV6-5 to TRBJ1-5; TRBD1 aligns across 8 bases. J was trimmed by 2 bases and V by 6 bases; bases with no gene match: 6. CDR3 length equals 15 residues. In germline, CDR1 is MNHEY, CDR2 SVGAGI. The chain's CDR3 is CASRPLTGGNQPQHF. DNA of the CDR3: TGTGCCAGCAGGCCCCTGACAGGGGGCAATCAGCCCCAGCATTTT.

The V gene is TRBV6-1, the J gene TRBJ1-4; D might be TRBD1 (5 bases). Germline CDR1 and CDR2: MNHNS and SASEGT. The ends were cut back, 3 bases at V and 7 bases at J, with 15 bases in the middle. The CDR3 is made up of 15 amino acids. The CDR3 DNA sequence: TGTGCCAGCAGTGAGAAGAGGGGATCAGGTGAAAAACTGTTTTTT. Amino acids: CASSEKRGSGEKLFF.